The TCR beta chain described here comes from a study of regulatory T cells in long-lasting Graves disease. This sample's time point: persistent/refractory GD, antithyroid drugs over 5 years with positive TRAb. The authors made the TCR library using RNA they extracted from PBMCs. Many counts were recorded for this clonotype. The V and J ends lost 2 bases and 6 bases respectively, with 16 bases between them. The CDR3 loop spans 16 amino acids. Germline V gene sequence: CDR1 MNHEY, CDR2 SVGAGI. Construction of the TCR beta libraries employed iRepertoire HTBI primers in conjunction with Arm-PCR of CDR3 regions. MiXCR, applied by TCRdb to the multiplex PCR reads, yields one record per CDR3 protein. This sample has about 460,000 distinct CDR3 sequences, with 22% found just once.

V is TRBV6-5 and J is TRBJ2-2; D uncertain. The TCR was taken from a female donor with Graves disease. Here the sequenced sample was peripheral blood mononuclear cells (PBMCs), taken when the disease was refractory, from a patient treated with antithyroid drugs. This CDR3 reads CASSYPGQGDAGELFF. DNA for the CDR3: TGTGCCAGCAGTTACCCGGGCCAAGGCGACGCCGGGGAGCTGTTTTTT.